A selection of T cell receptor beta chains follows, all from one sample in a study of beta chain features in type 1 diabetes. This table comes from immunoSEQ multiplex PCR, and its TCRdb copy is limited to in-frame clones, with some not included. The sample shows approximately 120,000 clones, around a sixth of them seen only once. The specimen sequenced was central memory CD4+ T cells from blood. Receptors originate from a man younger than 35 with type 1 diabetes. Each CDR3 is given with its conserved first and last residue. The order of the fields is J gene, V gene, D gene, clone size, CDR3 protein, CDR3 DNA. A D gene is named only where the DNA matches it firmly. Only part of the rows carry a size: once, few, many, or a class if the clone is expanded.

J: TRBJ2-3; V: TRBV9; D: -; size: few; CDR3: CASSAHYFTLADTQYF; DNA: TGTGCCAGCAGCGCCCACTACTTTACTTTGGCGGATACGCAGTATTTT
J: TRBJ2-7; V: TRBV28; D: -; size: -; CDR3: CASKVGGDYEQYF; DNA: TGTGCCAGCAAGGTCGGGGGCGACTACGAGCAGTACTTC
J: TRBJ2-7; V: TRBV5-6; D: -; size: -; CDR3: CASSLSFTVSYEQYF; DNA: TGTGCCAGCAGCTTATCTTTCACGGTCTCCTACGAGCAGTACTTC
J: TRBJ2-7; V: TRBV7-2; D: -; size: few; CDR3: CASSLASSSAGYEQYF; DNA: TGTGCCAGCAGCTTAGCTTCGTCTTCAGCGGGCTACGAGCAGTACTTC
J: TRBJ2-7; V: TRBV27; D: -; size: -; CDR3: CASSLDYRSSYEQYF; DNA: TGTGCCAGCAGTCTAGACTACCGGAGCTCCTACGAGCAGTACTTC
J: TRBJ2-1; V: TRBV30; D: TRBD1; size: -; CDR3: CACTRDRLYNEQFF; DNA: TGTGCCTGCACCCGGGACAGGCTATACAATGAGCAGTTCTTC
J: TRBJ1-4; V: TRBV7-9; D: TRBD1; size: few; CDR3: CASSPSGGAGEKLFF; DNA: TGTGCCAGCAGCCCCTCAGGGGGCGCGGGAGAAAAACTGTTTTTT
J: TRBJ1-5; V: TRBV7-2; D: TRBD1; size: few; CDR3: CASSLALDRVNQPQHF; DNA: TGTGCCAGCAGCTTAGCTCTAGACAGGGTCAATCAGCCCCAGCATTTT
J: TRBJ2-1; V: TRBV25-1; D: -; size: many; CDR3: CASSAGKGEQFF; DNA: TGTGCCAGCAGTGCAGGGAAAGGTGAGCAGTTCTTC
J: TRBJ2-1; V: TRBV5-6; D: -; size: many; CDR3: CASTVLASGSFEQFF; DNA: TGTGCCAGCACCGTTCTAGCGTCCGGTTCCTTTGAGCAGTTCTTC
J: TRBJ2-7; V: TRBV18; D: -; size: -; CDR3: CASSPVQGSSYEQYF; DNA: TGTGCCAGCTCACCTGTCCAGGGCAGCTCCTACGAGCAGTACTTC
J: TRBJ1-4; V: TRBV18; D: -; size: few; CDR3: CASSPRATNEKLFF; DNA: TGTGCCAGCTCACCACGGGCAACTAATGAAAAACTGTTTTTT
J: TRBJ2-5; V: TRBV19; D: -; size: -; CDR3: CASSIAGGETQYF; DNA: TGTGCCAGTAGTATCGCGGGTGGAGAGACCCAGTACTTC
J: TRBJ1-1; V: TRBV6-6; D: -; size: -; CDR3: CASRGPNTEAFF; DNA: TGTGCCAGCCGCGGACCGAACACTGAAGCTTTCTTT
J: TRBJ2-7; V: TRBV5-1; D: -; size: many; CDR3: CASSPTGTSGDEQYF; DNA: TGCGCCAGCAGCCCCACGGGGACCTCAGGAGACGAGCAGTACTTC
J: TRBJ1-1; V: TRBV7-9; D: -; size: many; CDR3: CASSLGGDDTEAFF; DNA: TGTGCCAGCAGCTTAGGAGGGGACGACACTGAAGCTTTCTTT
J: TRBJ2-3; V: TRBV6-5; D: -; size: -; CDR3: CASSPDGNTDTQYF; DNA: TGTGCCAGCAGTCCGGACGGAAACACAGATACGCAGTATTTT